These 27 T cell receptor beta chains originate from one sample sequenced in a study of blood T cells in healthy people across ages. With a J-beta primer mix and a sample-barcoded 5' primer, a second PCR ran roughly 7 to 11 cycles. One entry per CDR3 protein, called by TCRdb with MiXCR from the 5' RACE reads. There are approximately 810,000 distinct CDR3 sequences in the sample; under 30% occur only once, and 15% to 20% lies in the top ten. The sample comprised blood. All receptors come from a woman aged 80 or over in good health.

This chain connects TRBV7-9 to TRBJ1-1, with TRBD1 identical over 7 bases. The CDR3 is 14 amino acids. Losses at the gene ends were 4 bases for V and 3 bases for J; bases not matched to a gene: 5. Germline CDR1 reads SEHNR; CDR2 reads FQNEAQ (reference sequence). CDR3 nucleotides: TGTGCCAGCAGCTCGGGACAGCTGGACACTGAAGCTTTCTTT. Its protein product is CASSSGQLDTEAFF.

This clonotype has a count of ten or more. The chain uses TRBV6-2 or TRBV6-3 and TRBJ1-2, with a weak D call TRBD1 (5 bases). CDR3 length: 11 residues. Germline-derived CDR1 and CDR2 are MNHEY and SVGEGT. Trimming pared 6 bases from V and 6 bases from J, leaving 8 bases between. The CDR3 nucleotides read TGTGCCAGCAGCCGGACACATGGCTACACCTTC. Encoded protein: CASSRTHGYTF.

This clonotype was observed a single time. The V gene is TRBV12-3 or TRBV12-4, the J gene TRBJ2-1, with a possible D match to TRBD1 (6 bases). CDR3 size: 16 residues. V was pared by 6 bases and J by 9 bases, with 24 bases between. CDR3: CASSPQGNLLHSEQFF. CDR3 nucleotide sequence: TGTGCCAGCAGCCCCCAGGGGAATCTCCTACATAGTGAGCAGTTCTTC.

This clonotype was seen only a few times. At one end the junction does not follow the germline gene, possibly because of a read error. This sequence joins TRBV11-2 and TRBJ1-2, with unresolved D. Germline V gene sequence: CDR1 SGHAT, CDR2 FQNNGV. This CDR3 comprises 14 residues. The CDR3 loop reads CVSSLSSANYGYTF. DNA for the CDR3: TGTGTCAGCAGCTTATCTTCGGCGAACTATGGCTACACCTTC.

This clonotype appeared once. The V call is TRBV7-2, the J call TRBJ2-3; D may correspond to TRBD1 or TRBD2 (5 bases each). CDR3 size: 15 residues. Germline lookup yields CDR1 SGHTA and CDR2 FQGNSA. The ends were cut back, 5 bases at V and 1 base at J, with 13 bases in the middle. As DNA, the CDR3 is TGTGCCAGCAGCCCTCGGGGCTCGGGCACAGATACGCAGTATTTT. Protein product: CASSPRGSGTDTQYF.

This clonotype was seen repeatedly, ten times or more. The chain links TRBV18 to TRBJ2-7; 10 nucleotides align to TRBD1. V was pared by 8 bases and J by 1 base, with 8 bases of the junction left unmatched. The CDR3 is 15 amino acids. Germline V lookup: CDR1 KGHSH, CDR2 LQKENI. In DNA form, the CDR3 reads TGTGCCAGCACAAGTCCGGGACAGGGGTCCTACGAGCAGTACTTC. This translates into CASTSPGQGSYEQYF.

The chain carries TRBV10-3 and TRBJ2-1, with 11 bases fitting TRBD2. Germline CDR1 ENHRY, CDR2 SYGVKD. J was trimmed by 0 bases and V by 3 bases; bases with no gene match: 10. This CDR3 region has 19 residues. Written as DNA, the CDR3 is TGTGCCATCAGTGAAAGGGGACTAGCGGAGGGCAGCTCCTACAATGAGCAGTTCTTC. Protein product: CAISERGLAEGSSYNEQFF.

The chain couples TRBV7-2 to TRBJ1-4, with TRBD1 identical over 12 bases. Germline CDR1 and CDR2: SGHTA and FQGNSA. Trimming cost V 5 bases and J 5 bases; bases outside gene matches: 3. The CDR3 totals 15 residues. CDR3 region: CASSLGTGGNEKLFF. The CDR3 DNA reads as TGTGCCAGCAGCCTCGGGACAGGGGGCAATGAAAAACTGTTTTTT.

This clonotype was recorded many times. The chain couples TRBV15 to TRBJ2-4, with D perhaps assigned TRBD1 or TRBD2 (6 bases each). The CDR3 sequence is 15 residues long. Looked up from germline, CDR1 is LNHNV and CDR2 is YYDKDF (reference sequence). The V and J ends lost 6 bases and 7 bases respectively, with 19 bases between them. The DNA for the CDR3 is TGTGCCACCAGGATAGGACGGGGGCTGGTGAACATTCAGTACTTC. As protein: CATRIGRGLVNIQYF.

The chain carries TRBV28 and TRBJ1-2, with 7 bases fitting TRBD1. The ends lost 11 bases at V and 6 bases at J; junction bases unmatched: 12. Germline CDR1 reads MDHEN; CDR2 reads SYDVKM. The CDR3 contains 13 residues. In DNA form, the CDR3 reads TGTGCCTGTTCGACAGGGAAGAGCGATGGCTACACCTTC. It codes for CACSTGKSDGYTF.

In its sample, this clonotype was seen a few times. The rearrangement uses TRBV6-5 and TRBJ2-7, with 8 positions matching TRBD2. Losses at the gene ends were 5 bases for V and 7 bases for J; bases not matched to a gene: 10. The CDR3 covers 14 residues. CDR1 is MNHEY, CDR2 SVGAGI, per germline. CDR3 sequence: CASSVRGGWNEQYF. The CDR3 DNA follows: TGTGCCAGCAGTGTACGGGGGGGCTGGAATGAGCAGTACTTC.

This sequence joins TRBV20-1 and TRBJ1-4; D is unclear. Germline V gives CDR1 DFQATT, CDR2 SNEGSKA (reference sequence). The CDR3 is made up of 13 amino acids. V gave up 0 bases and J gave up 5 bases, with 7 bases separating them. The CDR3 is CSARDQTNEKLFF. The CDR3 nucleotides are TGCAGTGCTAGAGATCAGACGAATGAAAAACTGTTTTTT.

The rearrangement links TRBV18 to TRBJ2-5; 8 positions agree with TRBD2. Trimming cost V 0 bases and J 4 bases; bases outside gene matches: 7. The CDR3 runs to 16 residues. The germline V gene has CDR1 KGHSH and CDR2 LQKENI. CDR3 DNA sequence: TGTGCCAGCTCACCACCTTCAGCGGGGGCGGGAGAGACCCAGTACTTC. Translating gives CASSPPSAGAGETQYF.

In this sample, this clonotype turned up many times. The J gene is TRBJ2-3, the V gene TRBV14, with D perhaps being TRBD1 or TRBD2 (5 bases each). The V gene lost 1 base and the J gene lost 5 bases, with 10 bases spanning the gap. The CDR3 loop spans 14 amino acids. Germline V gives CDR1 SGHDN, CDR2 FVKESK. CDR3 in amino acids: CASSQVGARDTQYF. CDR3 coding DNA: TGTGCCAGCAGCCAAGTCGGGGCGCGAGATACGCAGTATTTT. The whole variable domain, filled in from reference TRBV14 and TRBJ2-3, reads EAGVTQFPSHSVIEKGQTVTLRCDPISGHDNLYWYRRVMGKEIKFLLHFVKESKQDESGMPNNRFLAERTGGTYSTLKVQPAELEDSGVYFCASSQVGARDTQYFGPGTRLTVL.

With regard to this clonotype: A clone one base away is much larger, so this may be a read error. The rearrangement joins TRBV9 to TRBJ1-1; TRBD1 might be the D (5 bases). The CDR3 is 14 amino acids. Trimming took off 2 bases at V and 4 bases at J, with 12 bases between the two ends. CDR1 and CDR2 from the germline V gene are SGDLS and YYNGEE. CDR3 amino acids: CASSVGTLTTEAFF. DNA for the CDR3: TGTGCCAGCAGCGTCGGGACCCTGACCACTGAAGCTTTCTTT. Full variable domain (remainder filled in from reference TRBV9 and TRBJ1-1): DSGVTQTPKHLITATGQRVTLRCSPRSGDLSVYWYQQSLDQGLQFLIQYYNGEERAKGNILERFSAQQFPDLHSELNLSSLELGDSALYFCASSVGTLTTEAFFGQGTRLTVV.

The chain uses TRBV15 and TRBJ2-3; TRBD1 aligns across 8 bases. The germline gives CDR1 LNHNV, CDR2 YYDKDF (reference sequence). This CDR3 is built from 17 residues. V was pared by 2 bases and J by 4 bases, with 11 bases of the junction left unmatched. The CDR3 region is CATSRLRDRRGADTQYF. As DNA, the CDR3 is TGTGCCACCAGCAGACTACGGGACAGGAGGGGCGCAGATACGCAGTATTTT.

This chain uses TRBV27 with TRBJ2-5; 8 nucleotides agree with TRBD1. Germline CDR1 is MNHEY and CDR2 is SMNVEV (reference sequence). CDR3 size: 16 residues. The V gene end was trimmed by 5 bases and the J gene end by 2 bases; junction bases not matched to a gene: 10. The CDR3 is CASSPLLGTGQETQYF. CDR3 bases: TGTGCCAGCAGTCCACTCCTCGGGACAGGACAAGAGACCCAGTACTTC.

A few counts support this clonotype. The rearrangement joins TRBV12-3 or TRBV12-4 to TRBJ1-5; D may be TRBD1 (5 bases). This CDR3 is built from 15 residues. The ends were cut back, 7 bases at V and 0 bases at J, with 13 bases in the middle. The CDR3 here is CASTSGRNSNQPQHF. In nucleotides, the CDR3 is TGTGCCAGCACCTCGGGACGGAATAGCAATCAGCCCCAGCATTTT.

The chain employs TRBV28 and TRBJ1-5; a weak D match, TRBD1 (5 bases). The germline V gene has CDR1 MDHEN and CDR2 SYDVKM. The CDR3 length is 15 residues. V lost 3 bases to trimming and J lost 4 bases, with 13 bases between them. The CDR3 reads CASSFLARGNQPQHF. DNA for the CDR3: TGTGCCAGCAGTTTTTTAGCACGGGGGAATCAGCCCCAGCATTTT.

This clonotype was detected many times. The chain uses TRBV5-1 and TRBJ2-1; a weak D match, TRBD1 (5 bases). The germline V gene encodes CDR1 SGHRS and CDR2 YFSETQ. V lost 4 bases and J lost 2, with 13 bases in between. The CDR3 has 15 amino acids. This chain's CDR3 is CASSPRSGPYNEQFF. The CDR3 nucleotides are TGCGCCAGCAGCCCGAGGTCAGGGCCCTACAATGAGCAGTTCTTC.

Note on this clonotype: A read error may explain this, as a much larger clone is one base away. The chain recombines TRBV29-1 with TRBJ2-5; TRBD2 might be the D (6 bases). Germline CDR1 SQVTM, CDR2 ANQGSEA. This CDR3 is built from 13 residues. CDR3 nucleotide sequence: TGCAGCGTTGTTAGAGGGCGGGAAGAGGCCCAGTACTTC. Translated: CSVVRGREEAQYF.

This chain joins TRBV11-2 and TRBJ1-2, with D perhaps matching TRBD1 (5 bases). From germline, CDR1 is SGHAT and CDR2 FQNNGV. The CDR3 is 15 amino acids. Trimming took off 5 bases at V and 4 bases at J, with 17 bases between the two ends. DNA for the CDR3: TGTGCCAGCAGCCATACCAGCGACAGAAGCTATGGCTACACCTTC. This sequence encodes CASSHTSDRSYGYTF.

This clonotype was seen repeatedly, ten times or more. V gene TRBV4-2 combines with J gene TRBJ2-5; TRBD2 might be the D (5 bases). CDR3 length: 14 residues. The V end lost 0 bases, the J end lost 1 base, and 6 bases lay between the germline ends. The germline V gene encodes CDR1 LGHNA and CDR2 YNFKEQ. The CDR3 DNA reads as TGTGCCAGCAGCCAAGAAGCGGCCCAAGAGACCCAGTACTTC. Amino acids: CASSQEAAQETQYF.

This clonotype has a count of ten or more. The V and J genes are TRBV6-2 or TRBV6-3 and TRBJ2-3, with unresolved D. The CDR3 is made up of 12 amino acids. Germline V gene data show CDR1 as MNHEY and CDR2 as SVGEGT. V shed 7 bases and J shed 5 bases, with 10 bases lying between them. In DNA form, the CDR3 reads TGTGCCAGCACCAAAAGAGGAGATACGCAGTATTTT. Translated, it gives CASTKRGDTQYF.

This clonotype occurred many times. J is TRBJ2-6 and V is TRBV6-2 or TRBV6-3, with a weak D call TRBD1 (6 bases). Trimming removed 5 bases from V and 10 bases from J, with 18 bases in between. This CDR3 has 15 residues. CDR1 is MNHEY and CDR2 is SVGEGT in the germline V gene. The CDR3 nucleotides are TGTGCCAGCAGTCATACAGGACCGGGACAAAACGTCCTGACTTTC. It yields the protein CASSHTGPGQNVLTF.

This clonotype was seen repeatedly, ten times or more. V usage is TRBV6-5 and J usage is TRBJ2-1; D not resolved. Looked up from germline, CDR1 is MNHEY and CDR2 is SVGAGI. V gave up 6 bases and J gave up 3 bases, with 9 bases separating them. The CDR3 covers 13 residues. The CDR3 spells CASSLDIYNEQFF. CDR3 DNA sequence: TGTGCCAGCAGCCTTGACATCTACAATGAGCAGTTCTTC.

Comment on this clonotype: Germline is not matched at one junction end, which may reflect a read error. The V call is TRBV7-2, the J call TRBJ2-1, with 10 positions matching TRBD1. The end of the DNA is better explained by TRBJ2-7, so the J call may be wrong. Germline CDR1 and CDR2: SGHTA and FQGNSA. This CDR3 spans 15 amino acids. The CDR3 spells CAGSARQGAYNEQYF. CDR3 in DNA: TGTGCCGGCAGCGCTAGACAGGGGGCCTACAATGAGCAGTACTTC.